Here is one T cell receptor (beta chain) with its context. What it binds is not known. The data belong to a study of cytomegalovirus exposure and HLA in healthy donors. In germline, CDR1 is GTSNPN, CDR2 SVGIG (reference sequence). J was trimmed by 6 bases and V by 3 bases; bases with no gene match: 7. The CDR3 spans 14 residues. A roughly 130-subject validation cohort, separate from the approximately 670-subject first cohort, supplied the donors. The method was immunoSEQ multiplex PCR; TCRdb's version includes in-frame clones alone and lacks a portion of them. The sample shows about 180,000 clones, around nine tenths of them seen only once. Notes on the study in general: In vitro work confirmed that three CMV-associated chains recognize CMV antigens.

Sequencing was carried out using PBMCs. This TCR derives from a woman under 40 in good health and CMV-seronegative. The chain uses TRBV30 and TRBJ1-4, with TRBD1 identical over 7 bases. CDR3 amino acids: CAWSAFDRDEKLFF. Written as DNA, the CDR3 is TGTGCCTGGAGCGCATTCGACAGGGATGAAAAACTGTTTTTT.